Below, 20 T cell receptor beta chains from the same sample are listed, as sequenced in a study of identical twins. TCRdb re-called the 5' RACE reads through MiXCR, storing one row per CDR3 protein. Of around 650,000 distinct CDR3 sequences in the sample, 7.1% were seen once. Another study also made use of these data, one on yellow fever vaccine responses in identical twins.

Sample: PBMCs. The receptors stem from a woman under 30 in good health.

This clonotype was picked up many times. The chain uses TRBV10-3 and TRBJ2-7; 8 bases are a match to TRBD1. V lost 6 bases to trimming and J lost 2 bases; unmatched junction nucleotides: 12. Germline V gene sequence: CDR1 ENHRY, CDR2 SYGVKD. The CDR3 loop spans 16 amino acids. The CDR3 nucleotides are TGTGCCATCAGCAAGAAGGACAGGGAGAGCACCTACGAGCAGTACTTC. This sequence encodes CAISKKDRESTYEQYF.

There are a few counts of this clonotype. The rearrangement links TRBV12-3 or TRBV12-4 to TRBJ2-1, with D hard to call. The CDR3 loop spans 12 amino acids. V was shortened by 5 bases and J by 4 bases, with 6 bases between the two germline ends. The CDR3 loop is CASSGAYNEQFF. The CDR3 coding sequence is TGTGCCAGCAGTGGAGCGTACAATGAGCAGTTCTTC.

Only a few counts were recorded for this clonotype. The rearrangement uses TRBV6-1 and TRBJ2-2; the D gene is possibly TRBD2 (7 bases). The length of the CDR3 is 15 residues. Germline loops: CDR1 MNHNS, CDR2 SASEGT. The V end lost 6 bases, the J end lost 5 bases, and 16 bases lay between the germline ends. The CDR3 sequence is CASSRWEGVTGELFF. DNA for the CDR3: TGTGCCAGCAGCCGCTGGGAGGGGGTAACCGGGGAGCTGTTTTTT.

This chain connects TRBV9 to TRBJ2-3; 12 bases match TRBD2. Germline CDR1 reads SGDLS; CDR2 reads YYNGEE. The ends lost 3 bases at V and 0 bases at J; junction bases unmatched: 2. The CDR3 loop spans 16 amino acids. Here the CDR3 DNA reads TGTGCCAGCAGCGGACTAGCGGGAGCTAGCACAGATACGCAGTATTTT. Translating gives CASSGLAGASTDTQYF.

Many counts were recorded for this clonotype. The V and J genes are TRBV7-9 and TRBJ2-1, with 8 bases that match TRBD2. The CDR3 has 12 residues. Germline trimming cut 6 bases from V and 10 bases from J; bases unmatched to any gene: 5. From germline, CDR1 is SEHNR and CDR2 FQNEAQ (reference sequence). The CDR3 nucleotides read TGTGCCAGCAGAACACTAGCGGAGGAGCAGTTCTTC. This encodes CASRTLAEEQFF.

This clonotype was seen repeatedly, ten times or more. CDR3 DNA: TGTGCCAGCAGTGGACAGGGAATTTACTATGGCTACACCTTC. Its translation is CASSGQGIYYGYTF. V usage is TRBV12-3 or TRBV12-4 and J usage is TRBJ1-2, with 8 positions matching TRBD1. V shed 5 bases and J 3 bases; nucleotides not matched to a gene: 5. The CDR3 consists of 14 residues.

The rearrangement uses TRBV5-1 and TRBJ1-2; D unresolved. The CDR3 is 12 residues long. Germline lookup yields CDR1 SGHRS and CDR2 YFSETQ. Trimming left V 0 bases short and J 6 bases short, with 6 bases between. The CDR3 here is CASSLEEDGYTF. CDR3 coding DNA: TGCGCCAGCAGCTTGGAGGAGGATGGCTACACCTTC.

This clonotype turned up a few times. V usage is TRBV15 and J usage is TRBJ1-6, with a possible D match to TRBD1 (5 bases). Germline CDR1 is LNHNV and CDR2 is YYDKDF (reference sequence). The CDR3 is 14 amino acids. V gave up 9 bases and J gave up 8 bases, with 17 bases separating them. CDR3: CATAAGRSHSPLHF. As DNA, the CDR3 is TGTGCCACTGCAGCGGGACGCTCGCATTCACCCCTCCACTTT.

The rearrangement uses TRBV7-9 and TRBJ2-7; D unclear. Germline V gene lookup returns CDR1 SEHNR and CDR2 FQNEAQ (reference sequence). Trimming took 1 base from V and 5 from J, leaving 6 bases between them. The CDR3 spans 12 residues. The DNA of the CDR3 is TGTGCCAGCAGCTTAGGGACGAACGAGCAGTACTTC. Translation gives CASSLGTNEQYF.

This clonotype was counted a few times. The V call is TRBV4-1, the J call TRBJ1-5; D is ambiguous. The CDR3 has 16 amino acids. Trimming took off 4 bases at V and 2 bases at J, with 15 bases between the two ends. Germline lookup yields CDR1 MGHRA and CDR2 YSYEKL. The CDR3 coding sequence is TGCGCCAGCAGCCGAAACCTGGACGCTGGCAATCAGCCCCAGCATTTT. Translation gives CASSRNLDAGNQPQHF.

The rearrangement links TRBV20-1 to TRBJ2-1; 10 bases align to TRBD2. CDR1 DFQATT and CDR2 SNEGSKA come from the germline V gene (reference sequence). The CDR3 runs to 14 residues. The V gene end was trimmed by 2 bases and the J gene end by 7 bases; junction bases not matched to a gene: 5. This CDR3 reads CSARLAGVWNEQFF. The CDR3 nucleotides are TGCAGTGCTAGACTAGCGGGAGTATGGAATGAGCAGTTCTTC.

The chain joins TRBV3-1 to TRBJ1-5, with D unresolved. This CDR3 spans 13 amino acids. Per germline, CDR1 LGHDT and CDR2 YNNKEL (reference sequence). The V and J ends lost 1 base and 3 bases respectively, with 4 bases between them. The CDR3 here is CASSQVDNQPQHF. The CDR3 DNA follows: TGTGCCAGCAGCCAAGTTGACAATCAGCCCCAGCATTTT.

The V gene is TRBV29-1, the J gene TRBJ2-1; TRBD2 aligns across 13 bases. From germline, CDR1 is SQVTM and CDR2 ANQGSEA. V shed 6 bases and J 0 bases; nucleotides not matched to a gene: 5. There are 16 residues in the CDR3. CDR3 sequence reads: CSVPLAGGSSYNEQFF. CDR3 nucleotides: TGCAGCGTCCCACTAGCGGGGGGGAGCTCCTACAATGAGCAGTTCTTC.

The chain carries TRBV5-1 and TRBJ2-7, with 8 positions matching TRBD1. V was clipped by 2 bases and J by 3 bases; unmatched bases: 7. The germline gives CDR1 SGHRS, CDR2 YFSETQ. The CDR3 totals 15 residues. The CDR3 protein is CASSLGQGDLYEQYF. CDR3 bases: TGCGCCAGCAGCTTAGGACAGGGTGATCTCTACGAGCAGTACTTC.

This clonotype was found a few times. The V gene is TRBV20-1, the J gene TRBJ2-4; the D is unclear. Germline V CDR1 and CDR2: DFQATT, SNEGSKA (reference sequence). The CDR3 covers 14 residues. V was trimmed by 4 bases and J by 0 bases, leaving 10 bases between them. CDR3 sequence reads: CSAIRQLAKNIQYF. The DNA for the CDR3 is TGCAGTGCTATCCGCCAGCTAGCCAAAAACATTCAGTACTTC.

The V call is TRBV5-1, the J call TRBJ2-7, with 9 bases aligning to TRBD2. V trimming: 3 bases; J trimming: 3 bases; junction bases outside the gene matches: 10. CDR3 size: 16 residues. Germline V gives CDR1 SGHRS, CDR2 YFSETQ. In DNA form, the CDR3 reads TGCGCCAGCAGCTCGAATAGCGGGAGAGTGTTCTACGAGCAGTACTTC. Translation: CASSSNSGRVFYEQYF.

This clonotype was seen only a few times. The rearrangement links TRBV12-3 or TRBV12-4 to TRBJ1-2; no clear D gene. Between the trimmed V and J ends, which lost 1 base and 0 bases, there was a span of 12 bases. This CDR3 comprises 16 residues. CDR3 region: CASSLDGRISNYGYTF. CDR3 DNA: TGTGCCAGCAGTTTAGACGGCAGAATTTCTAACTATGGCTACACCTTC.

This clonotype was observed a few times. Here the CDR3 reads CSARGDSTDTQYF. In nucleotides, the CDR3 is TGCAGTGCTAGAGGGGACAGCACAGATACGCAGTATTTT. V is TRBV20-1 and J is TRBJ2-3; D could derive from TRBD1 or TRBD2 (5 bases each). The CDR3 is 13 amino acids. The V gene's germline CDR1 is DFQATT and CDR2 SNEGSKA (reference sequence). The V and J ends lost 1 base and 0 bases respectively, with 5 bases between them.

In this sample, this clonotype turned up a few times. This chain connects TRBV4-1 to TRBJ2-3; 7 positions agree with TRBD2. V lost 6 bases to trimming and J lost 0 bases; unmatched junction nucleotides: 6. Germline assignment: CDR1 MGHRA and CDR2 YSYEKL. The CDR3 is 15 residues long. The DNA for the CDR3 is TGCGCCAGCAGACTATCTAGCGGTAGCACAGATACGCAGTATTTT. This encodes CASRLSSGSTDTQYF.

This clonotype was observed a few times. The chain employs TRBV7-9 and TRBJ2-7, with 12 bases fitting TRBD1. The length of the CDR3 is 14 residues. J lost 8 bases, V lost 3 bases, and 5 bases had no gene match. Germline-derived CDR1 and CDR2 are SEHNR and FQNEAQ (reference sequence). CDR3 DNA sequence: TGTGCCAGCAGCTTGGGACAGGGGGCCCTTCAGCAGTACTTC. It yields the protein CASSLGQGALQQYF.